This TCR beta chain is drawn from a study of neurological immune-mediated disorders. Time point defined: longitudinal time-point 2. TCRdb independently ran MiXCR on the 5' RACE reads; one entry per CDR3 protein. This table has about 80,000 distinct CDR3 sequences, 5.8% appearing once. Trimming took 2 bases from V and 8 from J, leaving 16 bases between them. Germline CDR1 is SGHRS and CDR2 is YFSETQ. CDR3 length: 14 residues. Findings and caveats of the study: Levels of TCR clonal expansion peaked in HTLV-1-associated myelopathy and reached their lowest in multiple sclerosis, under those of healthy controls.

This clonotype was observed many times. Its target is not known. Material for sequencing was PBMCs. This rearrangement joins TRBV5-1 to TRBJ1-2, with a possible D match to TRBD1 (6 bases). This TCR was recovered from a woman aged 55-70 years with multiple sclerosis. In nucleotides, the CDR3 is TGCGCCAGCAGCTTTGGACAGCAGGGAGGCGGCTACACCTTC. Its translation: CASSFGQQGGGYTF.